The T cell receptor beta chain described here comes from a study of blood T cells in healthy people across ages. Study-wide results and caveats: Roughly linear age-related decline in beta diversity appeared, significant by age around 38.

Notes on this clonotype: Its antigen is unknown.

Germline lookup yields CDR1 SQVTM and CDR2 ANQGSEA. The CDR3 runs 14 residues. The V gene end was trimmed by 7 bases and the J gene end by 5 bases; junction bases not matched to a gene: 14. A second PCR, run for roughly 7 to 12 cycles, used a sample-barcoded 5' primer plus a J-beta primer mix. TCRdb re-derived calls from the 5' RACE reads in MiXCR, one entry per CDR3 protein. Here the sample spans roughly 930,000 distinct CDR3 sequences, under 50% being singletons. The chain joins TRBV29-1 to TRBJ2-7, with TRBD1 matching over 7 bases. Sequenced material: blood. This TCR was sampled from a man aged 25 to 40 in good health. This CDR3 is CSAGGQVYSHEQYF. The CDR3 DNA reads TGCAGCGCCGGAGGACAGGTATATTCTCACGAGCAGTACTTC.